One and the same sample provided the 5 T cell receptor beta chains below, sequenced in a study of beta chain features in type 1 diabetes. General study results and limits: Shorter TCRB CDR3s, moderately but significantly so, were found in Type 1 diabetes patients in all four CD4+ subsets.

The authors reverse transcribed all of the isolated RNA, so sequencing captured expressed TCRB transcripts. The method was immunoSEQ multiplex PCR; TCRdb's version includes in-frame clones alone and lacks a portion of them. The sample lists roughly 400,000 clones, around 9.6% occurring once. The antigens for these receptors are not known. The sample taken for sequencing was central memory CD4+ T cells from blood. The receptors stem from a man younger than 40 with type 1 diabetes.

This clone has more than one count but fewer than ten. The V and J genes are TRBV6-1 and TRBJ1-5, with 7 bases matching TRBD1. Germline CDR1 reads MNHNS; CDR2 reads SASEGT. There are 13 residues in the CDR3. J lost 7 bases, V lost 6 bases, and 6 bases had no gene match. In DNA form, the CDR3 reads TGTGCCAGCAGGACAGGGTATGACCAGCCCCAGCATTTT. It yields the protein CASRTGYDQPQHF.

This clone was counted a single time. V gene TRBV5-1 combines with J gene TRBJ2-5, with 7 nucleotides matching TRBD2. The DNA end lines up better with TRBJ2-7; the J call may be wrong. CDR1 and CDR2 from the germline V gene are SGHRS and YFSETQ. CDR3 length equals 16 residues. The CDR3 DNA is TGCGCCAGCAGCTTGGAGGGGATGCGGGAGCGAAACGAGCAGTACTTC. Translating gives CASSLEGMRERNEQYF.

This chain links TRBV6-1 with TRBJ2-3; 7 bases match TRBD1. The CDR3 is made up of 15 amino acids. V was pared by 5 bases and J by 2 bases, with 7 bases of the junction left unmatched. CDR1 MNHNS and CDR2 SASEGT come from the germline V gene. CDR3 sequence (DNA): TGTGCCAGCAGTAAAGGGGGCGACTCCACAGATACGCAGTATTTT. It specifies CASSKGGDSTDTQYF.

The sample holds a few counts of this clone. V is TRBV29-1 and J is TRBJ2-7; 7 bases are a match to TRBD2. Trimming took 1 base from V and 0 from J; bases not matched to a gene: 12. Germline V gene data show CDR1 as SQVTM and CDR2 as ANQGSEA. CDR3 length equals 17 residues. The DNA for the CDR3 is TGCAGCGTTGAAGGTGGGGTGGAGCGGGGTAGCTCCTACGAGCAGTACTTC. Its protein is CSVEGGVERGSSYEQYF.

This chain uses TRBV30 with TRBJ1-2; the D is unclear. Germline CDR1 and CDR2: GTSNPN and SVGIG (reference sequence). The CDR3 totals 13 residues. Trimming pared 2 bases from V and 11 bases from J, leaving 18 bases between. CDR3 sequence: CAWSSGLSRVYTF. Here the CDR3 DNA reads TGTGCCTGGAGTAGTGGGCTCTCGCGAGTTTACACCTTC.